This T cell receptor (beta chain) was sequenced in a study of blood T cell repertoires in COVID-19. Method: immunoSEQ multiplex PCR; TCRdb's copy keeps in-frame clones and lacks some. Among about 210,000 clones listed, 84% were seen once. Material: peripheral blood. This TCR came from a woman in her fifties or sixties with active or convalescent COVID-19.

CDR3 loop: CASSLRAGGDEKLFF. CDR3 coding DNA: TGCGCCAGCAGCTTGCGGGCCGGGGGGGATGAAAAACTGTTTTTT. This chain connects TRBV5-1 to TRBJ1-4, with D perhaps matching TRBD1 (5 bases). Germline V lookup: CDR1 SGHRS, CDR2 YFSETQ. The ends were cut back, 1 base at V and 6 bases at J, with 13 bases in the middle. The CDR3 has 15 amino acids. Together with reference TRBV5-1 and TRBJ1-4, the CDR3 gives the full variable domain: KAGVTQTPRYLIKTRGQQVTLSCSPISGHRSVSWYQQTPGQGLQFLFEYFSETQRNKGNFPGRFSGRQFSNSRSEMNVSTLELGDSALYLCASSLRAGGDEKLFFGSGTQLSVL.